One and the same sample provided the 7 T cell receptor beta chains below, sequenced in a study of cytomegalovirus exposure and HLA in healthy donors. Both 60 Vbeta primers and 13 Jbeta primers went into the PCR. The repertoire was sequenced with immunoSEQ multiplex PCR; TCRdb's copy has only in-frame clones and lacks some. Found here are 150,000 to 200,000 clones, about four fifths of them singletons; the top ten hold approximately 6.7%. Source material: PBMCs. These receptors were obtained from a man aged 30 to 45 in good health and CMV-seropositive.

The CDR3 spells CASSLVGTDEKLFF. The CDR3 nucleotides are TGCGCCAGCAGCTTGGTCGGGACAGATGAAAAACTGTTTTTT. J is TRBJ1-4 and V is TRBV5-1; TRBD1 aligns across 7 bases. In germline, CDR1 is SGHRS, CDR2 YFSETQ. The CDR3 has 14 amino acids. V was pared by 0 bases and J by 6 bases, with 2 bases of the junction left unmatched.

The chain recombines TRBV6-1 with TRBJ2-7, with 11 bases matching TRBD1. The V gene's germline CDR1 is MNHNS and CDR2 SASEGT. The length of the CDR3 is 15 residues. V was clipped by 6 bases and J by 6 bases; unmatched bases: 10. For the CDR3, the DNA is TGTGCCAGCAGCATTCAGGGACAGGGGGTCGGCGAGCAGTACTTC. It codes for CASSIQGQGVGEQYF.

This sequence joins TRBV2 and TRBJ2-7, with a weak D call TRBD1 (6 bases). The CDR3 has 14 amino acids. The V and J ends lost 6 bases and 5 bases respectively, with 17 bases between them. CDR1 and CDR2 (germline): SNHLY, FYNNEI. The CDR3 DNA reads as TGTGCCAGCAGACCCACCCCAGGGGCCGACGAGCAGTACTTC. Its protein is CASRPTPGADEQYF.

The chain links TRBV7-8 to TRBJ1-1; tentatively, D is TRBD1 (5 bases). With 5 bases removed from V and 1 base from J, the gap between germline ends came to 8 bases. Germline CDR1 reads SGHVS; CDR2 reads FQNEAQ. The CDR3 runs 13 residues. The CDR3 DNA sequence: TGTGCCAGCAGCGAAGACAGGAACACTGAAGCTTTCTTT. Its protein is CASSEDRNTEAFF.

The chain links TRBV7-2 to TRBJ2-5, with D possibly TRBD1 on 5 matching bases. The V and J ends lost 0 bases and 4 bases respectively, with 6 bases between them. The germline CDR1 and CDR2 sequences are SGHTA and FQGNSA. The CDR3 runs to 13 residues. This chain's CDR3 is CASSLARAETQYF. The DNA of the CDR3 is TGTGCCAGCAGCTTAGCCAGGGCAGAGACCCAGTACTTC.

This chain uses TRBV11-3 with TRBJ2-3, with D hard to call. Per the germline V gene, CDR1 is SGHNT and CDR2 is YENEEA. CDR3 length: 14 amino acids. Between the trimmed V and J ends, which lost 5 bases and 1 base, there was a span of 10 bases. CDR3: CASSIGRGTDTQYF. CDR3 coding DNA: TGTGCCAGCAGCATTGGCCGGGGCACAGATACGCAGTATTTT.

The chain couples TRBV5-1 to TRBJ2-3; D is uncertain. This CDR3 contains 13 residues. Looked up from germline, CDR1 is SGHRS and CDR2 is YFSETQ. Trimming stripped 7 bases from V and 1 base from J, with 10 bases between. The CDR3 bases are TGCGCCAGCCGCCTCGAGGGCACAGATACGCAGTATTTT. This sequence encodes CASRLEGTDTQYF.